A single sample is the source of the 12 T cell receptor beta chains below, sequenced in a study of cytomegalovirus exposure and HLA in healthy donors. Clones were read by immunoSEQ multiplex PCR, and TCRdb kept only the in-frame ones, dropping some. The sample has roughly 60,000 clones, about 95% seen once; the top ten hold about 2.1%. Sequenced input: PBMCs. The origin of the receptors is a young man in good health and CMV-seronegative.

The V and J genes are TRBV5-1 and TRBJ1-4, with 7 bases aligning to TRBD1. This CDR3 has 15 residues. Germline CDR1 and CDR2: SGHRS and YFSETQ. Trimming cost V 4 bases and J 3 bases; bases outside gene matches: 6. In DNA, the CDR3 is TGCGCCAGCAGCACCTGGACAGGATCTAATGAAAAACTGTTTTTT. It yields the protein CASSTWTGSNEKLFF.

The chain uses TRBV28 and TRBJ1-2, with 7 bases identical to TRBD1. The CDR3 contains 15 residues. V lost 4 bases and J lost 3; bases outside the gene matches: 8. The germline gives CDR1 MDHEN, CDR2 SYDVKM. CDR3 DNA sequence: TGTGCCAGCAGTTACGCAGGGGGGAAGGACTATGGCTACACCTTC. Translated: CASSYAGGKDYGYTF.

The chain combines TRBV14 with TRBJ2-1, with D perhaps matching TRBD2 (6 bases). CDR1 is SGHDN and CDR2 is FVKESK in the germline V gene. CDR3 size: 12 residues. V was pared by 5 bases and J by 11 bases, with 13 bases between. DNA of the CDR3: TGTGCCAGCAGCGTACTAGCTAATAAGCAGTTCTTC. Encoded protein: CASSVLANKQFF.

CDR3 loop: CASSLAVPYSNQPQHF. DNA for the CDR3: TGTGCCAGCAGCTTGGCAGTGCCTTATAGCAATCAGCCCCAGCATTTT. The V gene is TRBV5-8, the J gene TRBJ1-5, with D hard to call. The germline gives CDR1 SGHTS, CDR2 YDEGEE. The CDR3 extends over 16 amino acids. V was cut by 0 bases and J by 0 bases, with 10 bases left in between.

This clone was recorded only once. The J gene is TRBJ1-2, the V gene TRBV27, with D maybe TRBD1 (5 bases). The CDR3 is 15 amino acids. Per the germline V gene, CDR1 is MNHEY and CDR2 is SMNVEV (reference sequence). The V end lost 5 bases, the J end lost 6 bases, and 19 bases lay between the germline ends. The CDR3 region has the DNA TGTGCCAGCAGTCAAAGGGGTCAGGGTTGGAATGGCTACACCTTC. Translation gives CASSQRGQGWNGYTF.

This clone was detected only once. The chain recombines TRBV6-5 with TRBJ2-7; D is unclear. CDR3 size: 11 residues. Trimming took off 6 bases at V and 5 bases at J, with 8 bases between the two ends. CDR1 and CDR2 from the germline V gene are MNHEY and SVGAGI. CDR3 bases: TGTGCCAGCAGGCTAACGGACGAGCAGTACTTC. Its translation is CASRLTDEQYF.

V gene TRBV19 combines with J gene TRBJ2-1; the match to TRBD1 covers 7 bases. Germline assignment: CDR1 LNHDA and CDR2 SQIVND (reference sequence). V lost 4 bases to trimming and J lost 5 bases; unmatched junction nucleotides: 8. This CDR3 spans 15 amino acids. The CDR3 loop is CASSKPGTDNNEQFF. As DNA, the CDR3 is TGTGCCAGTAGTAAACCCGGGACAGACAACAATGAGCAGTTCTTC.

This clone was observed once. The chain combines TRBV7-9 with TRBJ1-3, with D unclear. The CDR3 consists of 13 residues. With 8 bases removed from V and 1 base from J, the gap between germline ends came to 9 bases. Per the germline V gene, CDR1 is SEHNR and CDR2 is FQNEAQ (reference sequence). The CDR3 DNA reads TGTGCCAGCCGGGAGGGTTCTGGAAACACCATATATTTT. Translation gives CASREGSGNTIYF.

V gene TRBV7-9 combines with J gene TRBJ1-1; the match to TRBD1 covers 7 bases. The germline V gene encodes CDR1 SEHNR and CDR2 FQNEAQ (reference sequence). The V segment lost 9 bases and the J segment 0 bases; nucleotides outside the gene matches: 13. There are 16 residues in the CDR3. DNA for the CDR3: TGTGCCAGTACGCAACGACAGGGAAGTTTGAACACTGAAGCTTTCTTT. Translated, it gives CASTQRQGSLNTEAFF.

The rearrangement uses TRBV27 and TRBJ2-7; perhaps TRBD1 as D (5 bases). CDR3 length equals 16 residues. Germline values: CDR1 MNHEY, CDR2 SMNVEV (reference sequence). Trimming took off 0 bases at V and 2 bases at J, with 14 bases between the two ends. This chain's CDR3 is CASSLSGEGDPYEQYF. The CDR3 DNA is TGTGCCAGCAGTTTATCGGGCGAAGGGGATCCCTACGAGCAGTACTTC.

V is TRBV11-3 and J is TRBJ2-1; 8 nucleotides match TRBD2. The junction had 10 bases not matched to a gene; V was cut back by 5 bases and J by 7 bases. Germline assignment: CDR1 SGHNT and CDR2 YENEEA. This CDR3 is built from 15 residues. Here the CDR3 DNA reads TGTGCCAGCAGCGTCGGGAGGGCATCACCTAATGAGCAGTTCTTC. Translated, it gives CASSVGRASPNEQFF. Combining the CDR3 with reference TRBV11-3 and TRBJ2-1 gives the whole variable domain EAGVVQSPRYKIIEKKQPVAFWCNPISGHNTLYWYLQNLGQGPELLIRYENEEAVDDSQLPKDRFSAERLKGVDSTLKIQPAELGDSAVYLCASSVGRASPNEQFFGPGTRLTVL.

This chain links TRBV2 with TRBJ2-7; 7 bases are a match to TRBD2. Germline values: CDR1 SNHLY, CDR2 FYNNEI. The CDR3 covers 15 residues. Germline trimming cut 2 bases from V and 4 bases from J; bases unmatched to any gene: 8. The CDR3 spells CASSERRETRYEQYF. The CDR3 DNA reads TGTGCCAGCAGTGAAAGGCGGGAGACGAGGTACGAGCAGTACTTC.